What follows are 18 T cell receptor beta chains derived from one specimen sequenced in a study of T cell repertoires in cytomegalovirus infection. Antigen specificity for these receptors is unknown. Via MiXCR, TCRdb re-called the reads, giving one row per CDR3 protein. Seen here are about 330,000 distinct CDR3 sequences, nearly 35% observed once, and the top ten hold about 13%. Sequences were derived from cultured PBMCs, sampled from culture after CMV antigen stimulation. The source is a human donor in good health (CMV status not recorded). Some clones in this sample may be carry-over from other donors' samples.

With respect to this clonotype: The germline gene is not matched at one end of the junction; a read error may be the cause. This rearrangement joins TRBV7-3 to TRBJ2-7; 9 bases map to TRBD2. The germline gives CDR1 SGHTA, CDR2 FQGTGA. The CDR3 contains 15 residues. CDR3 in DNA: TGTGCCAGGAGCTCTTTAGCGGGAGACTCCTACGAGCAGTACTTC. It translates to CARSSLAGDSYEQYF.

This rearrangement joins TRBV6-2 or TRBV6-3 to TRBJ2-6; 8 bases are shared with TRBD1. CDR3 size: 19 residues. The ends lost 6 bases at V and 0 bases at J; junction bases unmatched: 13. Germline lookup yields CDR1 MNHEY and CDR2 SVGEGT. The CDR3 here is CASSSRPGQAYSGANVLTF. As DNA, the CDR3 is TGTGCCAGCAGCAGCAGACCGGGACAGGCCTACTCTGGGGCCAACGTCCTGACTTTC.

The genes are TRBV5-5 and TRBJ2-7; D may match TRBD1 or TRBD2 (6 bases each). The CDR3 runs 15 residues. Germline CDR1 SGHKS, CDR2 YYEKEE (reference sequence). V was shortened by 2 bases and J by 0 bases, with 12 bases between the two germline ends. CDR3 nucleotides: TGTGCCAGCAGCTTTCGGGGGCTACCCTCCTACGAGCAGTACTTC. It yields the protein CASSFRGLPSYEQYF.

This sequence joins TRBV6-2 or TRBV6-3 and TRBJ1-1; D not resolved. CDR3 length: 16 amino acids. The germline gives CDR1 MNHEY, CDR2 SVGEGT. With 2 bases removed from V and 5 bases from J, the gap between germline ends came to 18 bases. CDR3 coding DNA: TGTGCCAGCAGTTACGTGGTGGGGTCTGGAGCGACTGAAGCTTTCTTT. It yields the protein CASSYVVGSGATEAFF.

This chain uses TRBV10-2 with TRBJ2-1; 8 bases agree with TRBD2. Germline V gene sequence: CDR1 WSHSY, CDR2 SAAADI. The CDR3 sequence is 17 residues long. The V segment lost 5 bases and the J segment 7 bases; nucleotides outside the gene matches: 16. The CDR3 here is CASSLGLAGRLWNEQFF. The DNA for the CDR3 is TGCGCCAGCAGTCTTGGCTTAGCGGGAAGATTGTGGAATGAGCAGTTCTTC.

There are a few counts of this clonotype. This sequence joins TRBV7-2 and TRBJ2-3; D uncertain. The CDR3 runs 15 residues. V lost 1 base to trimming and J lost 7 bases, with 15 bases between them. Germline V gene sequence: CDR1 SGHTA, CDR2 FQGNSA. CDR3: CASSLEGLGINTQYF. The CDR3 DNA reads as TGTGCCAGCAGCTTAGAAGGGTTGGGAATCAATACGCAGTATTTT. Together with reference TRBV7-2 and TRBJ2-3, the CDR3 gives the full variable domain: GAGVSQSPSNKVTEKGKDVELRCDPISGHTALYWYRQSLGQGLEFLIYFQGNSAPDKSGLPSDRFSAERTGGSVSTLTIQRTQQEDSAVYLCASSLEGLGINTQYFGPGTRLTVL.

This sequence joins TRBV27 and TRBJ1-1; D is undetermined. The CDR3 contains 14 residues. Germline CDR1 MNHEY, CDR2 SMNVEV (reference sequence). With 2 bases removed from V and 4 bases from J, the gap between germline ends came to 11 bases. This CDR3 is CASSLRVTGTEAFF. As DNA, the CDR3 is TGTGCCAGCAGTTTAAGGGTCACTGGCACTGAAGCTTTCTTT.

CDR3 in DNA: TGTGCCAGCAGCCAGGGACGAGACAGGCGGCATGGCTACACCTTC. It translates to CASSQGRDRRHGYTF. The chain has TRBV3-1 and TRBJ1-2; D possibly corresponds to TRBD1 (6 bases). There are 15 residues in the CDR3. V shed 3 bases and J shed 6 bases, with 17 bases lying between them. Germline V gene sequence: CDR1 LGHDT, CDR2 YNNKEL (reference sequence).

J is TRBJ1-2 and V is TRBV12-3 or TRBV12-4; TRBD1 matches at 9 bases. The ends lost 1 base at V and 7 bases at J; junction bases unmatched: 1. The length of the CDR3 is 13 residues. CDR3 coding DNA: TGTGCCAGCAGTTTAGGGACAGGGGCTGGCTACACCTTC. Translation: CASSLGTGAGYTF.

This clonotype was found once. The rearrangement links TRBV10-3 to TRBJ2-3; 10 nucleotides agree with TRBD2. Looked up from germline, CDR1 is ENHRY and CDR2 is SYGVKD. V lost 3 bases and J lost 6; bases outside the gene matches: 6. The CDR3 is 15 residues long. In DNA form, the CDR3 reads TGTGCCATCAGTGATTTAGCGGGAGGCTCCGATACGCAGTATTTT. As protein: CAISDLAGGSDTQYF.

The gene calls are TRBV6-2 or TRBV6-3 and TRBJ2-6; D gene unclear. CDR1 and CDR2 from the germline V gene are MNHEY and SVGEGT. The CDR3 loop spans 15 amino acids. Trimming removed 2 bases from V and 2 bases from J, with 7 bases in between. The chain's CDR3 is CASSYDGPGANVLTF. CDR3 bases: TGTGCCAGCAGTTACGACGGCCCTGGGGCCAACGTCCTGACTTTC.

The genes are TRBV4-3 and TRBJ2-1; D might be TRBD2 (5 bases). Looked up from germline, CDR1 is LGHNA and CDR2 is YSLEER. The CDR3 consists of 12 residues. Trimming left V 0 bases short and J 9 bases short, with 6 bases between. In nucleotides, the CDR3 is TGCGCCAGCAGCCAAGAGGGGAGTGAGCAGTTCTTC. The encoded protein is CASSQEGSEQFF.

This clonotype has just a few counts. The CDR3 loop is CATSDSMTSESSYNEQFF. The CDR3 DNA reads as TGTGCCACCAGTGATTCGATGACTAGCGAGAGCTCCTACAATGAGCAGTTCTTC. The genes are TRBV24-1 and TRBJ2-1; 8 nucleotides align to TRBD2. The V segment lost 2 bases and the J segment 0 bases; nucleotides outside the gene matches: 8. Germline CDR1 and CDR2: KGHDR and SFDVKD. The CDR3 runs 18 residues.

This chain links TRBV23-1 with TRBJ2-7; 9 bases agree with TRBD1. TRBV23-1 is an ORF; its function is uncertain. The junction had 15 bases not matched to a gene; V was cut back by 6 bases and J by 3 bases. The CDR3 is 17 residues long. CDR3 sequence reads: CASRGTGRAITHYEQYV. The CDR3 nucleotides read TGCGCCAGCAGGGGGACAGGGAGGGCCATCACCCACTACGAGCAGTACGTC.

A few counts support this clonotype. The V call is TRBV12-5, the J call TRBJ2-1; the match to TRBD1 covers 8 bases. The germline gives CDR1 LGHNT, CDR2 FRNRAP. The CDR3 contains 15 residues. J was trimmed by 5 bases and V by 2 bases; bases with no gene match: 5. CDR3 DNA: TGTGCTAGTGGTTTGTACGGACAGGGTAACAATGAGCAGTTCTTC. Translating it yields CASGLYGQGNNEQFF. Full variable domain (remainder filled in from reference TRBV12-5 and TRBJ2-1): DARVTQTPRHKVTEMGQEVTMRCQPILGHNTVFWYRQTMMQGLELLAYFRNRAPLDDSGMPKDRFSAEMPDATLATLKIQPSEPRDSAVYFCASGLYGQGNNEQFFGPGTRLTVL.

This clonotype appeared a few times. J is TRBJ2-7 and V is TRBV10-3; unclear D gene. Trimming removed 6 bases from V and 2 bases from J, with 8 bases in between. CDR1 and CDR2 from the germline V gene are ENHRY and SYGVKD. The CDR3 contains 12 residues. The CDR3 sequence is CAISDGPYEQYV. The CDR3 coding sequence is TGTGCCATCAGCGACGGGCCCTACGAGCAGTACGTC.

The CDR3 loop reads CASSKERGRETQYF. DNA for the CDR3: TGTGCCAGCAGCAAGGAGAGGGGGAGAGAGACGCAGTATTTT. The chain combines TRBV7-2 with TRBJ2-3, with D possibly TRBD1 on 6 matching bases. This CDR3 has 14 residues. The ends were cut back, 5 bases at V and 9 bases at J, with 18 bases in the middle. The germline CDR1 and CDR2 sequences are SGHTA and FQGNSA. The entire variable domain, with the rest obtained from reference TRBV7-2 and TRBJ2-3, is as follows: GAGVSQSPSNKVTEKGKDVELRCDPISGHTALYWYRQSLGQGLEFLIYFQGNSAPDKSGLPSDRFSAERTGGSVSTLTIQRTQQEDSAVYLCASSKERGRETQYFGPGTRLTVL.

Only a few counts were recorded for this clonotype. CDR3 residues: CASSLGRETADTQYF. The CDR3 DNA reads as TGCGCCAGCAGCCTGGGCCGCGAGACCGCAGATACGCAGTATTTT. The J gene is TRBJ2-3, the V gene TRBV4-3; D remains unclear. Germline CDR1 is LGHNA and CDR2 is YSLEER. This CDR3 comprises 15 residues. The V gene lost 4 bases and the J gene lost 4 bases, with 15 bases spanning the gap.